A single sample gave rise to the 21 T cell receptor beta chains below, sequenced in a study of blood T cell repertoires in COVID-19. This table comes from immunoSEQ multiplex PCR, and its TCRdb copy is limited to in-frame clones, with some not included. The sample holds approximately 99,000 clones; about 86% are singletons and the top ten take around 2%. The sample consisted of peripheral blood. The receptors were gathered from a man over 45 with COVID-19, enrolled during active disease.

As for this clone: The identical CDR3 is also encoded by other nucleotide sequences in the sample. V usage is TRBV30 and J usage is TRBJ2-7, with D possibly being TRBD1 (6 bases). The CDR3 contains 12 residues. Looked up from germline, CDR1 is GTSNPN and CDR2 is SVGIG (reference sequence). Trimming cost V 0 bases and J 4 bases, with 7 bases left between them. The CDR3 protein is CAWSVQGYEQYF. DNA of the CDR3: TGTGCCTGGAGTGTACAGGGATACGAGCAGTACTTC.

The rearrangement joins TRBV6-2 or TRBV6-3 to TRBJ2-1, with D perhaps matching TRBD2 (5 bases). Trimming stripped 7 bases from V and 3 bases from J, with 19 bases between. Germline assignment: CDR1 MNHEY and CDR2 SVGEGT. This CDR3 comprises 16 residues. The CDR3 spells CASTPKGAVGYNEQFF. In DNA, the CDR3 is TGTGCCAGCACCCCAAAAGGAGCGGTGGGCTACAATGAGCAGTTCTTC.

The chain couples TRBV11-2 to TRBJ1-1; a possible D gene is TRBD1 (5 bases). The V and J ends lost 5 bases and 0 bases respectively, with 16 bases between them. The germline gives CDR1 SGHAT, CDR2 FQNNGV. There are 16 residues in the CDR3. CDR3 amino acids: CASSGRQSLMNTEAFF. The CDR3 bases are TGTGCCAGCAGCGGCCGACAGTCGCTCATGAACACTGAAGCTTTCTTT.

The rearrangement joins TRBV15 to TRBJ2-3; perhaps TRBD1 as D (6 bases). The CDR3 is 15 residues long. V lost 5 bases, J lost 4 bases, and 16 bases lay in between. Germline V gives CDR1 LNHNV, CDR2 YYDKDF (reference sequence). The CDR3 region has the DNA TGTGCCACCAGCGGGGAAGGGGGTGGCGCAGATACGCAGTATTTT. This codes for CATSGEGGGADTQYF.

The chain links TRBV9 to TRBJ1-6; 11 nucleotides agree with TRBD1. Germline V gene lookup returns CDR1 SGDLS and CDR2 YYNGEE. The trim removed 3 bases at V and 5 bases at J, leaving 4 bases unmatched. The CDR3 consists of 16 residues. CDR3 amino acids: CASSAWTGGNNSPLHF. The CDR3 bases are TGTGCCAGCAGCGCCTGGACAGGGGGCAATAATTCACCCCTCCACTTT.

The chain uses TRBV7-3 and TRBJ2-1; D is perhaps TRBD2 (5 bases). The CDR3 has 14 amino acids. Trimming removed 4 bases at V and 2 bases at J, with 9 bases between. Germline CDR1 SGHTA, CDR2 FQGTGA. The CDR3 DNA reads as TGTGCCAGCAGCTCGGGGTTGGCCTACAATGAGCAGTTCTTC. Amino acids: CASSSGLAYNEQFF.

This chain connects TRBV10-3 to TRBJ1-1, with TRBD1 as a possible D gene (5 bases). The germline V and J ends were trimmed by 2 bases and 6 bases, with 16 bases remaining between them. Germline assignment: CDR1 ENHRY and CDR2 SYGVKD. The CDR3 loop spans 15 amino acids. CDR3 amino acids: CAISEGLGTSSEAFF. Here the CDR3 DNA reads TGTGCCATCAGTGAGGGTCTGGGGACTTCCTCTGAAGCTTTCTTT.

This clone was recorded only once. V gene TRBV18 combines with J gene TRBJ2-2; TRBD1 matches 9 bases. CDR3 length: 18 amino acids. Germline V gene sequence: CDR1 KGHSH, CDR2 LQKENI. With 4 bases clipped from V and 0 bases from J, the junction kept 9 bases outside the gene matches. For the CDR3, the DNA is TGTGCCAGCTCACTGTTCCCGGGACAGGGAACGAACACCGGGGAGCTGTTTTTT. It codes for CASSLFPGQGTNTGELFF.

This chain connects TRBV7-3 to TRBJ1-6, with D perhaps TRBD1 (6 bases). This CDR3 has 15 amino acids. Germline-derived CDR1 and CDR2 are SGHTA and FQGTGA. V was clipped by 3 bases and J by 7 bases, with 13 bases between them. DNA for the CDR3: TGTGCCAGCAGCTTGGAAGGGACAAACAATTCACCCCTCCACTTT. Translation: CASSLEGTNNSPLHF.

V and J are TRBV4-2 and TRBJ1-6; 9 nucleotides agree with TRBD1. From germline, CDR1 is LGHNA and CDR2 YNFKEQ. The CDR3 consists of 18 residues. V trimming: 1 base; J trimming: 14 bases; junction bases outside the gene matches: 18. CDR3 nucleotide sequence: TGTGCCAGCAGCCAAGCAGTAAGGGGACAGGGTACCCGTCTCACCCTCCACTTT. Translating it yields CASSQAVRGQGTRLTLHF.

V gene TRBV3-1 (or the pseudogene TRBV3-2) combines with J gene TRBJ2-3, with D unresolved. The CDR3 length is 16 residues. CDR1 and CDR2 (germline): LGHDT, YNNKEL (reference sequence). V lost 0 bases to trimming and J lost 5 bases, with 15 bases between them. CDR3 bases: TGTGCCAGCAGCCAAGATACGCGCCTGACGGGAGATACGCAGTATTTT. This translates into CASSQDTRLTGDTQYF.

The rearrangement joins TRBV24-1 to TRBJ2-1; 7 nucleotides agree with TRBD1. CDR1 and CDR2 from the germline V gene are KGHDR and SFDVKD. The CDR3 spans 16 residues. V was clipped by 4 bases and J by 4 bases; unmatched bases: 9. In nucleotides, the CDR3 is TGTGCCACCAGTGAAGCCACGGGACAGAAATACAATGAGCAGTTCTTC. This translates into CATSEATGQKYNEQFF.

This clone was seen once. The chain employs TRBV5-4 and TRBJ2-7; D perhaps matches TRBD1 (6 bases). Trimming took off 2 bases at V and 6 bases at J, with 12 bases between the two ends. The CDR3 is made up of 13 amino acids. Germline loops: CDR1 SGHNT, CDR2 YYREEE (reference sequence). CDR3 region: CASSFARGSEQYF. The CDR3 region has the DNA TGTGCCAGCAGCTTCGCTAGGGGGTCCGAGCAGTACTTC.

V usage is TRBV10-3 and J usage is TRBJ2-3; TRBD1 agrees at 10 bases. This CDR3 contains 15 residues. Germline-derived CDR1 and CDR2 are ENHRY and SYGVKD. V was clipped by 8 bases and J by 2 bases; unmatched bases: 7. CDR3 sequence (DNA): TGTGCCATCGGAAGGACAGGGGGTCCCACAGATACGCAGTATTTT. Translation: CAIGRTGGPTDTQYF.

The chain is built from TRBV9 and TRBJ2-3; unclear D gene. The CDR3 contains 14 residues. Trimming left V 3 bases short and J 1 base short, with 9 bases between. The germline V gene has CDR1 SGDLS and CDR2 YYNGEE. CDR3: CASSARGGTDTQYF. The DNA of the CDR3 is TGTGCCAGCAGCGCAAGAGGTGGCACAGATACGCAGTATTTT. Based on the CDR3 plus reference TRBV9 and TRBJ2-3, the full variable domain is DSGVTQTPKHLITATGQRVTLRCSPRSGDLSVYWYQQSLDQGLQFLIQYYNGEERAKGNILERFSAQQFPDLHSELNLSSLELGDSALYFCASSARGGTDTQYFGPGTRLTVL.

Here the CDR3 DNA reads TGCGCCAGCAGCTTATTCATTCTCGGGGCAGGGGAAACTGAAGCTTTCTTT. Translating gives CASSLFILGAGETEAFF. V is TRBV5-1 and J is TRBJ1-1; the D gene is possibly TRBD1 (6 bases). Germline V gene lookup returns CDR1 SGHRS and CDR2 YFSETQ. The CDR3 loop spans 17 amino acids. V was cut by 2 bases and J by 5 bases, with 22 bases left in between.

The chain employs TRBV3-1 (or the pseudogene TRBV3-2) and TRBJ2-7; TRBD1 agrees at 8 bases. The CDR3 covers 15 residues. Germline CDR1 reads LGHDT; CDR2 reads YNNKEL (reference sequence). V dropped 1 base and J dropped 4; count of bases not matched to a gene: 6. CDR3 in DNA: TGTGCCAGCAGCCAAGCCCCCAGGGGGCATTACGAGCAGTACTTC. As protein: CASSQAPRGHYEQYF.

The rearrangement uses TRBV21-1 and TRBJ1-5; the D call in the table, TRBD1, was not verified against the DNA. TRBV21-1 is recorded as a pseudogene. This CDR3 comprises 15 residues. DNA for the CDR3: TGTGCCAGCAGCAAAAGGGACAGGGGAAGACAGCCCCAGCATTTT. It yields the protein CASSKRDRGRQPQHF.

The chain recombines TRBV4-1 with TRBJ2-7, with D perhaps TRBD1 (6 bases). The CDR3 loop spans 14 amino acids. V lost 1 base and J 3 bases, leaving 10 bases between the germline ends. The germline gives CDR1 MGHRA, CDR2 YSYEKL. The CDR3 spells CASSQGQDLYEQYF. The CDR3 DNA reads TGCGCCAGCAGCCAAGGACAGGACCTCTACGAGCAGTACTTC.

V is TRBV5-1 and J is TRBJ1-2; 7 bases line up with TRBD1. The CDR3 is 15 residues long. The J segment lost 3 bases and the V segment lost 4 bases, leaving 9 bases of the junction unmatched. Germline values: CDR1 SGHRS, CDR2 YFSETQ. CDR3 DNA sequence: TGCGCCAGCAGCCCAACTGGGGACAGTTACTATGGCTACACCTTC. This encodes CASSPTGDSYYGYTF.

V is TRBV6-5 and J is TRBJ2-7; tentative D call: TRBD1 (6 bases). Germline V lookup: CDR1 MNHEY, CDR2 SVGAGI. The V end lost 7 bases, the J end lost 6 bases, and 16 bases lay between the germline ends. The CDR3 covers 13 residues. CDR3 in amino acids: CASTRDNDGEQYF. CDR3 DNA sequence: TGTGCCAGCACCAGGGACAACGACGGCGAGCAGTACTTC.